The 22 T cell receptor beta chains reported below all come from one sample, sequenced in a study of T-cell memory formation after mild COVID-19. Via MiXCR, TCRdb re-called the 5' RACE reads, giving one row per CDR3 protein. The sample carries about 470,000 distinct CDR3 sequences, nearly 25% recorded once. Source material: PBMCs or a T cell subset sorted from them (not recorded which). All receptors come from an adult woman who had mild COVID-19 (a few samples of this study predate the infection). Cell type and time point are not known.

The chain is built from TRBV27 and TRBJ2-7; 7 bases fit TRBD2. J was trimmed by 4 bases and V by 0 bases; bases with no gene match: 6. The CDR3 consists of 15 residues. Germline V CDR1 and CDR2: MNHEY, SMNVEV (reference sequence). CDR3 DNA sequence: TGTGCCAGCAGTTTATCGGCGGGAGTAGGGTACGAGCAGTACTTC. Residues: CASSLSAGVGYEQYF.

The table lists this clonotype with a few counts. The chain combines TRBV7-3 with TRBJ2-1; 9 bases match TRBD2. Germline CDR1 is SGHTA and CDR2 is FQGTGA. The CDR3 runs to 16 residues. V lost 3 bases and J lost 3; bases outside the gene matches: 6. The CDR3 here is CASSFSGSTGYNEQFF. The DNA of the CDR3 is TGTGCCAGCAGCTTTAGCGGGAGCACCGGCTACAATGAGCAGTTCTTC.

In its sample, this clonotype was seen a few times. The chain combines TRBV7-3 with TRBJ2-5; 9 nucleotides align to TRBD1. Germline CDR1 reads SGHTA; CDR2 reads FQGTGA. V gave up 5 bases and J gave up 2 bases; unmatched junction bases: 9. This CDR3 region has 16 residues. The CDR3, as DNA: TGTGCCAGCAGCCACCTCCGGGACAGGGTTCAAGAGACCCAGTACTTC. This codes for CASSHLRDRVQETQYF.

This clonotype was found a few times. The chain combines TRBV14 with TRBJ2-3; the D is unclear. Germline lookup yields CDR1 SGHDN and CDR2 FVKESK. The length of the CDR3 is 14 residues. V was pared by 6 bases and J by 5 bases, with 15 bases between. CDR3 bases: TGTGCCAGCAGTAAAGAAGGTCCTTTAGATACGCAGTATTTT. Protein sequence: CASSKEGPLDTQYF.

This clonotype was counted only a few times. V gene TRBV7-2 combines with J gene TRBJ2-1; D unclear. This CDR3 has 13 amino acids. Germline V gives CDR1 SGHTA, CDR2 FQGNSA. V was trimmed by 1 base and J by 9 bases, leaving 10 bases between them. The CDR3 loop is CASSLDVAREQFF. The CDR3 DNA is TGTGCCAGCAGCTTAGATGTTGCGCGTGAGCAGTTCTTC.

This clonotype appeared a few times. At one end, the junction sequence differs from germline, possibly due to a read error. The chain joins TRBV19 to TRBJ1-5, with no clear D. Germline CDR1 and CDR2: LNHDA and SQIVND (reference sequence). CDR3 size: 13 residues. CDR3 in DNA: TGTGCCAGCGAAAAGGATAGCCATCAGCCCCAGCATTTT. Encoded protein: CASEKDSHQPQHF.

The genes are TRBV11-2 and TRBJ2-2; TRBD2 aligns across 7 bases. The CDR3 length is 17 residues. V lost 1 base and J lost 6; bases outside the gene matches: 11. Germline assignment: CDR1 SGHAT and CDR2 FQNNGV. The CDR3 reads CASSLVYGLGEAGELFF. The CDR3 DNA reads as TGTGCCAGCAGCTTAGTTTACGGACTAGGGGAGGCCGGGGAGCTGTTTTTT.

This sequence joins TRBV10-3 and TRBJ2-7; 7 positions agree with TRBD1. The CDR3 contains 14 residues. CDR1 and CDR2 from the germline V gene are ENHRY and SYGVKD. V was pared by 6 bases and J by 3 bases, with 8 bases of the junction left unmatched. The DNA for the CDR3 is TGTGCCATCAGCTCTGGACAGGAGCGCTACGAGCAGTACTTC. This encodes CAISSGQERYEQYF.

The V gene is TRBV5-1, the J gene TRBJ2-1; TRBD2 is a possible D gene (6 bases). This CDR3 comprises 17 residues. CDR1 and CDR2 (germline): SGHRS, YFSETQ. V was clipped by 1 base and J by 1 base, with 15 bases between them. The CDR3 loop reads CASSLFIGGGSYNEQFF. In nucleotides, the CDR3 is TGCGCCAGCAGCTTGTTTATCGGGGGTGGTTCCTACAATGAGCAGTTCTTC.

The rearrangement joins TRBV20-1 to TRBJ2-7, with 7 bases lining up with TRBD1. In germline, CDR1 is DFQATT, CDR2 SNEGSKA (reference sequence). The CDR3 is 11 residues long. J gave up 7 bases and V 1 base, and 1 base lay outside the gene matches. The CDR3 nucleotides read TGCAGTGCTAGAGGACAGGGAGAGCAGTACTTC. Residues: CSARGQGEQYF.

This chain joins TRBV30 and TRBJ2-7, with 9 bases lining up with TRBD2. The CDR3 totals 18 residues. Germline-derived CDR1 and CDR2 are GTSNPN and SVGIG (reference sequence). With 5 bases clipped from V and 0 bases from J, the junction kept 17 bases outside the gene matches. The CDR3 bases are TGTGCCTGGGGGGTGTGGCAGCGGGGGGCCACCTTCTCCTACGAGCAGTACTTC. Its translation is CAWGVWQRGATFSYEQYF. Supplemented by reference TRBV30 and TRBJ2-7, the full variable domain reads SQTIHQWPATLVQPVGSPLSLECTVEGTSNPNLYWYRQAAGRGLQLLFYSVGIGQISSEVPQNLSASRPQDRQFILSSKKLLLSDSGFYLCAWGVWQRGATFSYEQYFGPGTRLTVT.

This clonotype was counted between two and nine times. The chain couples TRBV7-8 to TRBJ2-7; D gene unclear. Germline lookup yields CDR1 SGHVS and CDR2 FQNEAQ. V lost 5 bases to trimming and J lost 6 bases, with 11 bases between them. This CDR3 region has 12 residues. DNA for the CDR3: TGTGCCAGCAGCCTCCTCGTAGGCGAGCAGTACTTC. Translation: CASSLLVGEQYF.

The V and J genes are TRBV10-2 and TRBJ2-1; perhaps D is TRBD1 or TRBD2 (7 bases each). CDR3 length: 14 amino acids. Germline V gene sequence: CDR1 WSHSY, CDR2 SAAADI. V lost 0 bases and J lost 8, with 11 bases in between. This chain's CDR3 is CASSESTGRDEQFF. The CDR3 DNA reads TGCGCCAGCAGTGAGTCGACAGGGAGGGATGAGCAGTTCTTC.

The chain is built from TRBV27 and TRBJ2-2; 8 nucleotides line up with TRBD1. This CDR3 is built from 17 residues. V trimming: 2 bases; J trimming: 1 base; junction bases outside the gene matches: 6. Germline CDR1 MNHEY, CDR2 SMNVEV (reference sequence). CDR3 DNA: TGTGCCAGCAGTTTAAGACAGGGGCTAGGGAACACCGGGGAGCTGTTTTTT. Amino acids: CASSLRQGLGNTGELFF.

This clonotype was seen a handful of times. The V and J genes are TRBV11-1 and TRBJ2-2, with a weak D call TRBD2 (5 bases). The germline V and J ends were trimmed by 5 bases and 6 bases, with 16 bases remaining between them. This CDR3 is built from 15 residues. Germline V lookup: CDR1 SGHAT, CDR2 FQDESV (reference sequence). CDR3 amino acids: CASSPAAERSGELFF. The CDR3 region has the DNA TGTGCCAGCAGCCCAGCGGCAGAGCGGTCCGGGGAGCTGTTTTTT.

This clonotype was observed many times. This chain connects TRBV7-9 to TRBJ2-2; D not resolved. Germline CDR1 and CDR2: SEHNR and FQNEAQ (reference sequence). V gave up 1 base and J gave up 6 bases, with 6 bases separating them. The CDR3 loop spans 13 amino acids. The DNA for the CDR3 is TGTGCCAGCAGCTTAGGCCTGTCCGGGGAGCTGTTTTTT. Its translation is CASSLGLSGELFF.

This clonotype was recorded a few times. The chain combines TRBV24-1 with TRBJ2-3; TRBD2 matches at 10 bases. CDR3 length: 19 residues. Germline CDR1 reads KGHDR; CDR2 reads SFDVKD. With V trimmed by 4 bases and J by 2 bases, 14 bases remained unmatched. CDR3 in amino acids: CATSDPQPWTSGPTDTQYF. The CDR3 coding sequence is TGTGCCACCAGTGACCCCCAGCCGTGGACTAGCGGACCCACAGATACGCAGTATTTT.

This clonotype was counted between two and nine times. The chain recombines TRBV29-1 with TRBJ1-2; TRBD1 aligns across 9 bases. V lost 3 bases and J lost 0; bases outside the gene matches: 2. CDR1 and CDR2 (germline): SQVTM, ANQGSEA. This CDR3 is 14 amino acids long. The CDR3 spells CSVDRQGANYGYTF. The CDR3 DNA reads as TGCAGCGTTGACCGACAGGGGGCTAACTATGGCTACACCTTC.

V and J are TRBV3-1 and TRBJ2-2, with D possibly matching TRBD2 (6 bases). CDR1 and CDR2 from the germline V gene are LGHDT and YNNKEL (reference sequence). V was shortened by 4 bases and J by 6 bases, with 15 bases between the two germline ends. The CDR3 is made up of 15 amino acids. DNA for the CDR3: TGTGCCAGCAGCCCGGGAGCCGGGTCATCCGGGGAGCTGTTTTTT. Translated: CASSPGAGSSGELFF.

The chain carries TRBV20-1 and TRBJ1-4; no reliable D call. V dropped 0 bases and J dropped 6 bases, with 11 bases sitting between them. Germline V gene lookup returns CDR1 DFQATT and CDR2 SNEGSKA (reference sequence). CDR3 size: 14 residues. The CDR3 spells CSARDRGQHEKLFF. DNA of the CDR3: TGCAGTGCTAGAGATAGAGGGCAGCATGAAAAACTGTTTTTT.

As DNA, the CDR3 is TGTGCCAGCAGCGTATTTGAGGGGAACACAGATACGCAGTATTTT. Residues: CASSVFEGNTDTQYF. This chain links TRBV9 with TRBJ2-3; D possibly matches TRBD1 or TRBD2 (5 bases each). This CDR3 has 15 residues. CDR1 is SGDLS, CDR2 YYNGEE, per germline. Trimming took 1 base from V and 2 from J, leaving 11 bases between them. Full variable domain (remainder filled in from reference TRBV9 and TRBJ2-3): DSGVTQTPKHLITATGQRVTLRCSPRSGDLSVYWYQQSLDQGLQFLIQYYNGEERAKGNILERFSAQQFPDLHSELNLSSLELGDSALYFCASSVFEGNTDTQYFGPGTRLTVL.

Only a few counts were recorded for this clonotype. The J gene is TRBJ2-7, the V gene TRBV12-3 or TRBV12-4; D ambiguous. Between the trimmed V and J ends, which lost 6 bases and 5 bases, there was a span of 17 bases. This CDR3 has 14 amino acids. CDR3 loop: CASSPNLQSHEQYF. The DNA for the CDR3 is TGTGCCAGCAGCCCCAACCTACAAAGCCACGAGCAGTACTTC.